The 23 T cell receptor beta chains listed next were all sequenced from one sample in a study of cytomegalovirus exposure and HLA in healthy donors (dated by TCRdb to 2015 to 2018). Libraries were constructed by the immunoSEQ multiplex PCR assay. For the multiplex PCR, a mixture combining 60 forward primers for TCR Vbeta segments and 13 reverse primers for TCR Jbeta segments was used. Not all clones reach the TCRdb copy of this immuneACCESS table, which keeps in-frame sequences only. Checked studies attribute under half of the gap to unresolved V genes and leave the rest unexplained. This sample holds under 200,000 clones; around 84% were observed only once. Around 2.5% of the sample is held by the ten biggest clonotypes. The sequenced sample was PBMCs. These receptors were taken from a woman aged 50 to 60 in good health and CMV-seropositive.

The CDR3 sequence is CASSQDQGRRNTEAFF. The CDR3 nucleotides read TGCGCCAGCAGCCAAGATCAGGGAAGGAGGAACACTGAAGCTTTCTTT. This rearrangement joins TRBV4-3 to TRBJ1-1; D possibly corresponds to TRBD1 (5 bases). V gave up 0 bases and J gave up 1 base, with 12 bases separating them. The CDR3 is made up of 16 amino acids. Per germline, CDR1 LGHNA and CDR2 YSLEER.

This clone was found once. The rearrangement links TRBV5-1 to TRBJ2-1; TRBD2 matches 10 bases. After removal of 4 bases from V and 7 bases from J, the junction contained 17 bases not matched to a gene. The CDR3 has 18 residues. Germline CDR1 and CDR2: SGHRS and YFSETQ. The CDR3 loop reads CASSRPPGSVAGGNEQFF. Written as DNA, the CDR3 is TGCGCCAGCAGCCGTCCCCCGGGGTCGGTAGCGGGGGGTAATGAGCAGTTCTTC.

The V gene is TRBV2, the J gene TRBJ2-7, with D tentatively TRBD2 (6 bases). Germline CDR1 and CDR2: SNHLY and FYNNEI. This CDR3 has 14 amino acids. V was clipped by 6 bases and J by 1 base, with 13 bases between them. The CDR3: CASSIPGGSYEQYF. In DNA, the CDR3 is TGTGCCAGCAGCATCCCCGGGGGATCCTACGAGCAGTACTTC.

This rearrangement joins TRBV7-9 to TRBJ2-3; 15 bases line up with TRBD2. The V and J ends lost 5 bases and 0 bases, in that order; junction bases with no gene match: 6. CDR1 SEHNR and CDR2 FQNEAQ come from the germline V gene (reference sequence). The CDR3 has 18 amino acids. The DNA for the CDR3 is TGTGCCAGCAGCCCAGGACTAGCGGGGGGGCAGAGCACAGATACGCAGTATTTT. It is translated as CASSPGLAGGQSTDTQYF.

The J gene is TRBJ2-5, the V gene TRBV9; TRBD1 aligns across 7 bases. After removal of 4 bases from V and 2 bases from J, the junction contained 8 bases not matched to a gene. The CDR3 extends over 15 amino acids. Germline V gene sequence: CDR1 SGDLS, CDR2 YYNGEE. In DNA form, the CDR3 reads TGTGCCAGCAGCCCCCCGCCGGGACAGCAAGAGACCCAGTACTTC. Protein sequence: CASSPPPGQQETQYF.

J is TRBJ2-5 and V is TRBV6-1; TRBD2 is a possible D gene (7 bases). Germline CDR1 MNHNS, CDR2 SASEGT. The CDR3 is 13 residues long. Trimming took 3 bases from V and 4 from J, leaving 9 bases between them. CDR3 DNA sequence: TGTGCCAGCAGTGAGGGAGGGGGAGAGACCCAGTACTTC. It yields the protein CASSEGGGETQYF.

This clone turned up a few times. The junction differs from germline at one of its ends, possibly a read error. The chain uses TRBV5-3 and TRBJ1-1; D not certain. TRBV5-3 is designated an ORF whose function remains uncertain. This CDR3 spans 11 amino acids. CDR3 sequence: CASSLNGVTFF. The CDR3 coding sequence is TGTGCCAGCAGCTTGAACGGTGTAACTTTCTTT.

The rearrangement joins TRBV15 to TRBJ2-7; 12 bases map to TRBD2. This CDR3 contains 15 residues. Trimming cost V 0 bases and J 7 bases; bases outside gene matches: 4. In germline, CDR1 is LNHNV, CDR2 YYDKDF (reference sequence). CDR3 coding DNA: TGTGCCACCAGCAGAGATCTAGCGGGGGGGCATGAGCAGTACTTC. The encoded protein is CATSRDLAGGHEQYF.

The chain recombines TRBV27 with TRBJ1-6; D is uncertain. The CDR3 is made up of 14 amino acids. V lost 3 bases, J lost 9 bases, and 12 bases lay in between. Germline values: CDR1 MNHEY, CDR2 SMNVEV (reference sequence). This CDR3 reads CASSFGGEGSPLHF. The CDR3 nucleotides are TGTGCCAGCAGTTTTGGTGGGGAGGGTTCACCCCTCCACTTT.

J is TRBJ2-4 and V is TRBV6-6; a weak D match, TRBD2 (7 bases). There are 14 residues in the CDR3. Germline V CDR1 and CDR2: MNHNY, SVGAGI (reference sequence). Trimming cost V 2 bases and J 6 bases, with 11 bases left between them. As DNA, the CDR3 is TGTGCCAGCAGTTACAAGGGGGGGTCAAACATTCAGTACTTC. Its protein is CASSYKGGSNIQYF.

This clone has more than one count but fewer than ten. The CDR3 nucleotides are TGTGCCAGCAGTGCCGGGACAGGGGTTTCTAATGAAAAACTGTTTTTT. Protein product: CASSAGTGVSNEKLFF. The chain joins TRBV6-1 to TRBJ1-4; 10 bases match TRBD1. The CDR3 loop spans 16 amino acids. Germline CDR1 and CDR2: MNHNS and SASEGT. Germline trimming cut 4 bases from V and 3 bases from J; bases unmatched to any gene: 5.

The chain carries TRBV6-5 and TRBJ1-1; D is undetermined. The germline V gene encodes CDR1 MNHEY and CDR2 SVGAGI. V lost 6 bases to trimming and J lost 2 bases, with 13 bases between them. The CDR3 is made up of 14 amino acids. The CDR3 DNA follows: TGTGCCAGCAGCCGATCTGAACTTAACACTGAAGCTTTCTTT. Translation gives CASSRSELNTEAFF.

This chain uses TRBV7-8 with TRBJ2-7; TRBD2 matches 9 bases. The CDR3 runs 14 residues. J was trimmed by 4 bases and V by 3 bases; bases with no gene match: 4. The germline V gene has CDR1 SGHVS and CDR2 FQNEAQ. CDR3 in DNA: TGTGCCAGCAGCTTTAGCGGGGGTGGGTACGAGCAGTACTTC. Translated: CASSFSGGGYEQYF.

Remarks on this clone: The same CDR3 arises from other DNA sequences in this sample as well. The J gene is TRBJ1-2, the V gene TRBV7-2, with TRBD1 as a possible D gene (5 bases). V was shortened by 1 base and J by 5 bases, with 11 bases between the two germline ends. Germline values: CDR1 SGHTA, CDR2 FQGNSA. The length of the CDR3 is 14 residues. The CDR3 DNA is TGTGCCAGCAGCTTAGAGGCAGGGAATTATGGCTACACCTTC. This encodes CASSLEAGNYGYTF.

This clone occurred once. This chain links TRBV27 with TRBJ2-7, with TRBD2 matching over 13 bases. This CDR3 is 14 amino acids long. Trimming removed 5 bases from V and 3 bases from J; junction bases left unmatched: 1. The germline gives CDR1 MNHEY, CDR2 SMNVEV (reference sequence). CDR3 loop: CASSRLAGGYEQYF. For the CDR3, the DNA is TGTGCCAGCAGTCGACTAGCGGGGGGCTACGAGCAGTACTTC.

This sequence joins TRBV11-1 and TRBJ2-7; TRBD1 aligns across 7 bases. J was trimmed by 3 bases and V by 1 base; bases with no gene match: 3. CDR3 length equals 14 residues. Germline values: CDR1 SGHAT, CDR2 FQDESV (reference sequence). Here the CDR3 reads CASSLGQGHYEQYF. DNA of the CDR3: TGTGCCAGCAGCTTAGGACAGGGCCACTACGAGCAGTACTTC.

V gene TRBV19 combines with J gene TRBJ1-4; maybe TRBD1 (5 bases). Per the germline V gene, CDR1 is LNHDA and CDR2 is SQIVND (reference sequence). V gave up 9 bases and J gave up 0 bases, with 26 bases separating them. The CDR3 consists of 19 residues. CDR3 nucleotide sequence: TGTGCCAGCGGGGGGGAATCGGACGGACAAACTGCAACTAATGAAAAACTGTTTTTT. Translated, it gives CASGGESDGQTATNEKLFF.

V usage is TRBV5-1 and J usage is TRBJ1-1, with no clear D. V lost 1 base, J lost 0 bases, and 16 bases lay in between. Germline loops: CDR1 SGHRS, CDR2 YFSETQ. The CDR3 has 17 amino acids. The CDR3 DNA sequence: TGCGCCAGCAGCTTGTACTATCGTGAGGTGATGAACACTGAAGCTTTCTTT. Translating it yields CASSLYYREVMNTEAFF.

This clone appeared once. The chain joins TRBV6-5 to TRBJ2-5; tentative D call: TRBD2 (7 bases). V lost 2 bases, J lost 5 bases, and 12 bases lay in between. Germline CDR1 is MNHEY and CDR2 is SVGAGI. This CDR3 has 14 residues. The CDR3 loop reads CASSYGGAGETQYF. In DNA form, the CDR3 reads TGTGCCAGCAGTTACGGGGGGGCAGGGGAGACCCAGTACTTC.

The V gene is TRBV5-4, the J gene TRBJ1-2; the D gene is possibly TRBD1 (5 bases). Germline lookup yields CDR1 SGHNT and CDR2 YYREEE (reference sequence). Deletions cut 1 base from V and 8 bases from J, with 9 bases between. CDR3 length: 12 amino acids. The CDR3 DNA follows: TGTGCCAGCAGCTTGCCAGGGCTCGGCTACACCTTC. Translated, it gives CASSLPGLGYTF.

The chain employs TRBV7-3 and TRBJ1-3; possible D gene TRBD1, 6 bases. V lost 5 bases and J lost 2, with 7 bases in between. The CDR3 length is 13 residues. Germline values: CDR1 SGHTA, CDR2 FQGTGA. CDR3: CASSEGAGNTIYF. In DNA, the CDR3 is TGTGCCAGCAGCGAGGGGGCTGGAAACACCATATATTTT.

The chain joins TRBV11-1 to TRBJ2-4; 10 positions agree with TRBD2. CDR1 and CDR2 (germline): SGHAT, FQDESV (reference sequence). The CDR3 is 15 amino acids. Trimming cost V 5 bases and J 6 bases; bases outside gene matches: 7. Here the CDR3 reads CASSDVAGGGNIQYF. The CDR3 coding sequence is TGTGCCAGCAGCGACGTAGCGGGGGGTGGAAACATTCAGTACTTC.

The chain recombines TRBV28 with TRBJ2-1, with 10 bases matching TRBD2. This CDR3 has 16 amino acids. Trimming cost V 6 bases and J 6 bases; bases outside gene matches: 11. Germline V gene sequence: CDR1 MDHEN, CDR2 SYDVKM. CDR3 loop: CASSPRGVAGGNEQFF. CDR3 bases: TGTGCCAGCAGCCCTAGGGGGGTAGCGGGGGGCAATGAGCAGTTCTTC.